What follows are 11 T cell receptor beta chains derived from one specimen sequenced in a study of cytomegalovirus exposure and HLA in healthy donors. Vbeta (60) and Jbeta (13) primers were used in the PCR. The table came from immunoSEQ multiplex PCR; TCRdb's copy has only in-frame clones and leaves some out. In the table there are over 80,000 clones, 70% to 80% of which are singletons. The sequenced sample was PBMCs. The receptors come from a man aged 55-75 years in good health and CMV-seropositive.

J is TRBJ2-3 and V is TRBV19; 11 bases fit TRBD1. This CDR3 region has 17 residues. CDR1 and CDR2 from the germline V gene are LNHDA and SQIVND (reference sequence). Losses at the gene ends were 5 bases for V and 0 bases for J; bases not matched to a gene: 7. In DNA, the CDR3 is TGTGCCAGTAGTGCCCGGACAGGGGGCGGTAGCACAGATACGCAGTATTTT. Its protein product is CASSARTGGGSTDTQYF.

The rearrangement links TRBV7-2 to TRBJ2-7; D is possibly TRBD1 (7 bases). The CDR3 spans 15 residues. The germline V and J ends were trimmed by 5 bases and 2 bases, with 16 bases remaining between them. Per the germline V gene, CDR1 is SGHTA and CDR2 is FQGNSA. The CDR3 region is CASSLEGQRAYEQYF. DNA of the CDR3: TGTGCCAGCAGCCTAGAGGGACAGCGGGCCTACGAGCAGTACTTC.

The CDR3 region has the DNA TGTGCCAGCAGCTTAGGGACGACGGGACAGTTCTTC. Translating it yields CASSLGTTGQFF. The gene calls are TRBV7-6 and TRBJ2-1; D may be TRBD2 (5 bases). CDR3 size: 12 residues. The V gene lost 1 base and the J gene lost 13 bases, with 11 bases spanning the gap. CDR1 is SGHVS, CDR2 FNYEAQ, per germline.

The chain employs TRBV10-2 and TRBJ2-3; possibly TRBD2 for D (7 bases). Deletions cut 8 bases from V and 3 bases from J, with 27 bases between. The CDR3 is made up of 18 amino acids. The germline V gene encodes CDR1 WSHSY and CDR2 SAAADI. In DNA, the CDR3 is TGCGCCAGCCTCCGAGAGGGGGGGACAACTGCCGCGACAGATACGCAGTATTTT. As protein: CASLREGGTTAATDTQYF.

The rearrangement uses TRBV7-2 and TRBJ2-3, with 8 bases lining up with TRBD1. Per the germline V gene, CDR1 is SGHTA and CDR2 is FQGNSA. This CDR3 comprises 15 residues. The trim removed 5 bases at V and 7 bases at J, leaving 11 bases unmatched. The CDR3 reads CASSPSGTGAYTQYF. CDR3 coding DNA: TGTGCCAGCAGCCCCAGTGGGACAGGCGCCTATACGCAGTATTTT.

The gene calls are TRBV11-3 and TRBJ2-5; D possibly corresponds to TRBD1 (5 bases). CDR1 SGHNT and CDR2 YENEEA come from the germline V gene. This CDR3 region has 15 residues. Between the trimmed V and J ends, which lost 5 bases and 4 bases, there was a span of 17 bases. The CDR3: CASSARVGVRETQYF. CDR3 DNA: TGTGCCAGCAGCGCCAGGGTAGGGGTACGAGAGACCCAGTACTTC.

V gene TRBV5-1 combines with J gene TRBJ2-7, with 7 nucleotides matching TRBD2. The J segment lost 5 bases and the V segment lost 3 bases, leaving 5 bases of the junction unmatched. In germline, CDR1 is SGHRS, CDR2 YFSETQ. The CDR3 runs to 13 residues. CDR3 amino acids: CASSWGGENEQYF. CDR3 coding DNA: TGCGCCAGCAGCTGGGGAGGGGAAAACGAGCAGTACTTC.

The rearrangement joins TRBV14 to TRBJ2-6; D uncertain. The CDR3 is made up of 13 amino acids. V lost 6 bases and J lost 2, with 5 bases in between. The germline CDR1 and CDR2 sequences are SGHDN and FVKESK. Written as DNA, the CDR3 is TGTGCCAGCAGGGTAGCTGGGGCCAACGTCCTGACTTTC. Amino acid sequence: CASRVAGANVLTF.

The rearrangement links TRBV18 to TRBJ2-1; TRBD1 agrees at 7 bases. This CDR3 has 20 residues. Losses at the gene ends were 2 bases for V and 8 bases for J; bases not matched to a gene: 24. Germline V gene data show CDR1 as KGHSH and CDR2 as LQKENI. Here the CDR3 reads CASSPGVNTSRDRQLHEQFF. CDR3 nucleotides: TGTGCCAGCTCACCAGGCGTGAACACAAGCCGGGACAGACAGCTCCATGAGCAGTTCTTC.

In regard to this clone: In the same sample, other DNA sequences code for this CDR3. The V and J genes are TRBV25-1 and TRBJ1-6; 7 positions agree with TRBD1. Germline CDR1 MGHDK, CDR2 SYGVNS. The V and J ends lost 6 bases and 0 bases, in that order; junction bases with no gene match: 8. This CDR3 spans 17 amino acids. CDR3 in DNA: TGTGCCAGCAGCGGACACAGGGGTGACTCCTATAATTCACCCCTCCACTTT. Amino acids: CASSGHRGDSYNSPLHF.

V is TRBV4-2 and J is TRBJ2-2; 9 bases align to TRBD1. CDR3 length equals 16 residues. The germline CDR1 and CDR2 sequences are LGHNA and YNFKEQ. With V trimmed by 4 bases and J by 3 bases, 6 bases remained unmatched. CDR3 region: CASSRKQGADTGELFF. CDR3 DNA sequence: TGTGCCAGCAGCCGCAAACAGGGGGCGGACACCGGGGAGCTGTTTTTT.